Listed below are T cell receptor beta chains from one sample, sequenced in a study of T cell responses to AZD1222 COVID-19 vaccine. This table comes from immunoSEQ multiplex PCR, and its TCRdb copy is limited to in-frame clones, with some not included. Altogether about 160,000 clones are present, approximately 92% being singletons, with the ten largest covering 3.3%. The sequences come from peripheral blood, collected 28 days after the second AZD1222 dose. The receptors shown here come from an adult who received the AZD1222 COVID-19 vaccine. CDR3s leave out the opening cysteine and the closing phenylalanine or tryptophan. Fields, in order: V gene, J gene, CDR3 protein.

TRBV11-2	TRBJ1-4	ASSRGSNEKLF
TRBV9	TRBJ2-2	ASSKSASRAGELF
TRBV24-1	TRBJ1-2	ATSDLGQTGYT
TRBV15	TRBJ1-5	ATSRSGTGVINQPQH
TRBV19	TRBJ2-2	ASSIPSFGELF
TRBV14	TRBJ2-7	ASSQGTGLYEQY
TRBV9	TRBJ2-6	ASSSPSGTGDGANVLT
TRBV3-1/TRBV3-2	TRBJ2-3	ASSQDPVAAVTDTQY
TRBV7-2	TRBJ2-1	ASSPPLAGGGNEQF
TRBV15	TRBJ1-2	ATSRDQTGSGYT
TRBV13	TRBJ2-3	ASSFWAGGESSTDTQY
TRBV19	TRBJ2-3	ASSQAHTDTQY
TRBV7-2	TRBJ2-1	ASSLVGVGEQF
TRBV30	TRBJ1-1	AWSVRAGLNTEAF
TRBV29-1	TRBJ2-5	SVEMGAQETQY
TRBV5-6	TRBJ1-2	ASSLAALTRNGYT
TRBV5-1	TRBJ2-5	ASSFTSGGVRTPQVTQY
TRBV19	TRBJ2-3	ASSIDRAGGADTQY
TRBV28	TRBJ1-5	ASSSRNQPQH
TRBV6-1	TRBJ1-2	ASSERTGGYDYT
TRBV6-2/TRBV6-3	TRBJ2-6	ASSYPPDRGNFLAGANVLT
TRBV30	TRBJ1-2	AWSGMTRKTANYGYT
TRBV14	TRBJ2-7	ASSQWQGHLSEQY
TRBV4-1	TRBJ2-3	ASSQAPAPGPSTDTQY
TRBV29-1	TRBJ2-5	SVRGSGGETQY
TRBV28	TRBJ1-2	ASSLGSNYGYT
TRBV5-1	TRBJ2-3	ASSGPGLAGGTDTQY
TRBV7-8	TRBJ2-7	ASSALAGGYEQY
TRBV2	TRBJ1-4	ASSTQGGAGEKLF
TRBV7-9	TRBJ1-1	ASSLDSTGYEAF
TRBV6-5	TRBJ1-1	ASSRQGSGTEAF
TRBV7-9	TRBJ2-5	ASSLATGRAETQY